The sequence of this T cell receptor (beta chain) was determined in a study of graft-versus-host responses after intestinal transplantation. The CDR3 covers 17 residues. Trimming cost V 0 bases and J 0 bases, with 9 bases left between them. Germline CDR1 ENHRY, CDR2 SYGVKD. Profiling relied on immunoSEQ multiplex PCR, and the TCRdb table lists in-frame clones only, not all of them. Of under 100,000 clones in the sample, about 94% were seen once. In regard to this clone: The antigen remains undetermined.

General observations from the study: Among recipient marrow samples, GvH clones were found; some appeared first in ileum or blood.

Sequencing was performed on unstimulated CD4+ T cells sorted from spleen or lymph node cells, taken before transplant. The origin of this receptor is a human donor who was the organ donor for an intestinal transplant. The chain uses TRBV10-3 and TRBJ2-6; D gene ambiguous. In nucleotides, the CDR3 is TGTGCCATCAGTGAGTCGACCCGGAGCTCTGGGGCCAACGTCCTGACTTTC. Translating gives CAISESTRSSGANVLTF.